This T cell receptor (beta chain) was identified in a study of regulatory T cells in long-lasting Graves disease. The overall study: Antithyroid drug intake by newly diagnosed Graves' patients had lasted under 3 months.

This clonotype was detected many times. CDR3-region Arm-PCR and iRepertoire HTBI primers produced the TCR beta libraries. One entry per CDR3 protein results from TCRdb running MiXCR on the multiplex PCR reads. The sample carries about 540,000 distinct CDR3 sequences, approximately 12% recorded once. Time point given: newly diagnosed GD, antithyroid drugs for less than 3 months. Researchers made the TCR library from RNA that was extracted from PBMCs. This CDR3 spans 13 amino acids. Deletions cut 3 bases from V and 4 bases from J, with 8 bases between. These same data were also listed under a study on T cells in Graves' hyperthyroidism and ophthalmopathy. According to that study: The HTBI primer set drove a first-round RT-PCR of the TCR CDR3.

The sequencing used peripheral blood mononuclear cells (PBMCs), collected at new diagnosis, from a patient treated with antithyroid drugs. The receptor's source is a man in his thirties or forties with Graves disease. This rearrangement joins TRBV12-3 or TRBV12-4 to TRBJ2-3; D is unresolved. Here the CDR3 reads CASSFDRPDTQYF. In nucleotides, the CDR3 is TGTGCCAGCAGTTTTGATCGCCCAGATACGCAGTATTTT.